Shown below are 19 T cell receptor beta chains from a single sample sequenced in a study of spatial heterogeneity in lung cancer. TCRdb passed the 5' RACE reads through MiXCR, listing each CDR3 protein once. The data contain a few thousand distinct CDR3 sequences, over 15% of them seen just once; the ten biggest clones take up 5.5% to 8%. Documented time point: sample taken at primary tumor resection. The sequenced material consisted of unsorted whole RNA from tumor, nontumor lung or frozen PBMC. Sequences were derived from PBMCs, sampled at surgery. These receptors all stem from a male donor with early-stage non-small cell lung cancer.

This clonotype has a handful of counts. V and J are TRBV24-1 and TRBJ2-1; no definite D call. This CDR3 has 13 amino acids. V shed 4 bases and J shed 10 bases, with 13 bases lying between them. Germline V lookup: CDR1 KGHDR, CDR2 SFDVKD. CDR3 in amino acids: CATSDPESVEQFF. The CDR3 DNA reads TGTGCCACCAGTGACCCCGAAAGTGTCGAGCAGTTCTTC.

This chain uses TRBV5-1 with TRBJ2-2; D is unclear. Germline assignment: CDR1 SGHRS and CDR2 YFSETQ. The CDR3 sequence is 15 residues long. V was clipped by 0 bases and J by 1 base, with 7 bases between them. DNA for the CDR3: TGCGCCAGCAGCTTGGTCCCACAGAACACCGGGGAGCTGTTTTTT. As protein: CASSLVPQNTGELFF. Full variable domain (remainder filled in from reference TRBV5-1 and TRBJ2-2): KAGVTQTPRYLIKTRGQQVTLSCSPISGHRSVSWYQQTPGQGLQFLFEYFSETQRNKGNFPGRFSGRQFSNSRSEMNVSTLELGDSALYLCASSLVPQNTGELFFGEGSRLTVL.

The V call is TRBV29-1, the J call TRBJ2-2; 10 nucleotides line up with TRBD2. Trimming at V came to 6 bases and at J to 3 bases, leaving 10 bases not matched to a gene. Per the germline V gene, CDR1 is SQVTM and CDR2 is ANQGSEA. This CDR3 contains 16 residues. CDR3 nucleotides: TGCAGCGTGACGCCCGGACTAGCGGATCACACCGGGGAGCTGTTTTTT. Translating it yields CSVTPGLADHTGELFF.

By share of the sample, this clonotype is medium-sized. The chain recombines TRBV24-1 with TRBJ2-4; TRBD1 matches 7 bases. The junction had 6 bases not matched to a gene; V was cut back by 6 bases and J by 5 bases. Germline V gene data show CDR1 as KGHDR and CDR2 as SFDVKD. The CDR3 runs to 14 residues. CDR3 nucleotide sequence: TGTGCCACCAGTCCCCGGGACAGCCAAAACATTCAGTACTTC. Translating it yields CATSPRDSQNIQYF.

This clonotype was detected only a few times. The V gene is TRBV6-5, the J gene TRBJ2-5; D not certain. V lost 0 bases to trimming and J lost 5 bases, with 10 bases between them. This CDR3 contains 14 residues. CDR1 and CDR2 (germline): MNHEY, SVGAGI. CDR3 region: CASSYSSLGETQYF. CDR3 DNA sequence: TGTGCCAGCAGTTACTCGAGCTTGGGGGAGACCCAGTACTTC.

This clonotype has a handful of counts. The chain combines TRBV12-3 or TRBV12-4 with TRBJ2-7; TRBD1 matches 11 bases. V lost 3 bases to trimming and J lost 5 bases; unmatched junction nucleotides: 3. The CDR3 has 14 amino acids. The CDR3 nucleotides read TGTGCCAGCAGTTTGGGGACAGGGGGGAACGAGCAGTACTTC. Translation: CASSLGTGGNEQYF.

By its share, this clonotype is medium-sized (0.01 to 0.1%). V gene TRBV19 combines with J gene TRBJ2-7; no reliable D call. CDR1 is LNHDA, CDR2 SQIVND, per germline (reference sequence). The CDR3 covers 14 residues. The V end was cut by 0 bases, the J end by 3 bases, with 9 bases between. DNA for the CDR3: TGTGCCAGTAGTATAGACCCCAGTGGCTACGAGCAGTACTTC. This codes for CASSIDPSGYEQYF.

Sample share makes this clonotype medium-sized. The rearrangement uses TRBV6-5 and TRBJ1-2, with 7 bases matching TRBD1. CDR1 MNHEY and CDR2 SVGAGI come from the germline V gene. Trimming at V came to 5 bases and at J to 5 bases, leaving 2 bases not matched to a gene. CDR3 size: 12 residues. The DNA of the CDR3 is TGTGCCAGCAGTCCGGGACAGTATGGCTACACCTTC. The encoded protein is CASSPGQYGYTF.

The chain employs TRBV12-3 or TRBV12-4 and TRBJ2-5; 8 bases map to TRBD2. V gave up 6 bases and J gave up 4 bases; unmatched junction bases: 1. The CDR3 loop spans 12 amino acids. CDR3 sequence: CASSREGETQYF. The CDR3 coding sequence is TGTGCCAGCAGCCGGGAGGGAGAGACCCAGTACTTC.

In its sample, this clonotype is medium-sized. The J gene is TRBJ1-5, the V gene TRBV7-8, with 10 bases that match TRBD1. With 5 bases clipped from V and 4 bases from J, the junction kept 8 bases outside the gene matches. Germline V gives CDR1 SGHVS, CDR2 FQNEAQ. The CDR3 is made up of 16 amino acids. Written as DNA, the CDR3 is TGTGCCAGCAGCCTATTACCGGGACAGGGGAATCAGCCCCAGCATTTT. Its translation is CASSLLPGQGNQPQHF. The whole variable domain, remainder taken from reference TRBV7-8 and TRBJ1-5, is GAGVSQSPRYKVAKRGQDVALRCDPISGHVSLFWYQQALGQGPEFLTYFQNEAQLDKSGLPSDRFFAERPEGSVSTLKIQRTQQEDSAVYLCASSLLPGQGNQPQHFGDGTRLSIL.

This clonotype is medium-sized in the sample. This chain links TRBV5-5 with TRBJ2-7, with D perhaps assigned TRBD1 or TRBD2 (6 bases each). The germline V gene encodes CDR1 SGHKS and CDR2 YYEKEE (reference sequence). The CDR3 has 14 amino acids. Trimming pared 4 bases from V and 5 bases from J, leaving 16 bases between. CDR3 region: CASSRQGGLHEQYF. The CDR3 nucleotides read TGTGCCAGCAGCCGCCAAGGGGGGTTACACGAGCAGTACTTC.

A note on this clonotype: A much larger clone differs from this one at a single base, so this may be a read error. V is TRBV12-3 or TRBV12-4 and J is TRBJ2-2; 7 bases are a match to TRBD1. The CDR3 has 16 residues. The CDR3 is CAGSLYRQGNTGELFF. DNA for the CDR3: TGTGCCGGCAGTTTATACCGACAGGGGAACACCGGGGAGCTGTTTTTT.

The rearrangement uses TRBV5-6 and TRBJ1-1; possible D gene TRBD1, 5 bases. This CDR3 region has 16 residues. Between the trimmed V and J ends, which lost 0 bases and 3 bases, there was a span of 15 bases. The germline V gene has CDR1 SGHDT and CDR2 YYEEEE. The CDR3 DNA reads TGTGCCAGCAGCTTGGCTACAGGTTGGGGGTACACTGAAGCTTTCTTT. It is translated as CASSLATGWGYTEAFF.

This clonotype is termed medium-sized. The J gene is TRBJ2-3, the V gene TRBV7-9; TRBD2 matches 8 bases. Per germline, CDR1 SEHNR and CDR2 FQNEAQ (reference sequence). Germline trimming cut 3 bases from V and 2 bases from J; bases unmatched to any gene: 4. The CDR3 spans 15 residues. This chain's CDR3 is CASSFGLANTDTQYF. The CDR3 coding sequence is TGTGCCAGCAGCTTCGGACTAGCTAACACAGATACGCAGTATTTT.

By share of the sample, this clonotype is medium-sized. The chain recombines TRBV6-5 with TRBJ1-6; TRBD1 might be the D (5 bases). Germline V gives CDR1 MNHEY, CDR2 SVGAGI. The CDR3 runs 14 residues. With 7 bases removed from V and 4 bases from J, the gap between germline ends came to 11 bases. The DNA for the CDR3 is TGTGCCAGCAAAAGGGGAGATTATAATTCACCCCTCCACTTT. It is translated as CASKRGDYNSPLHF.

This clonotype counts as medium-sized. The J gene is TRBJ2-7, the V gene TRBV29-1, with D unclear. Trimming cost V 5 bases and J 5 bases, with 7 bases left between them. The CDR3 has 10 residues. Looked up from germline, CDR1 is SQVTM and CDR2 is ANQGSEA. The CDR3 sequence is CSVLSDEQYF. The CDR3 coding sequence is TGCAGCGTTTTGAGTGACGAGCAGTACTTC.

This clonotype was recorded at least ten times. The CDR3 nucleotides are TGTGCCAGCAGTGCCCTGACTAGCGGGGGGGCGAAGACCCAGTACTTC. Residues: CASSALTSGGAKTQYF. The chain employs TRBV12-3 or TRBV12-4 and TRBJ2-5; 14 positions match TRBD2. The CDR3 loop spans 16 amino acids. Losses at the gene ends were 5 bases for V and 6 bases for J; bases not matched to a gene: 8.

The chain couples TRBV18 to TRBJ1-5, with a possible D match to TRBD1 (5 bases). V was cut by 5 bases and J by 2 bases, with 10 bases left in between. Per germline, CDR1 KGHSH and CDR2 LQKENI. The CDR3 extends over 14 amino acids. The CDR3 DNA reads TGTGCCAGCTCATGGGGGGTTGGCAATCAGCCCCAGCATTTT. Translated, it gives CASSWGVGNQPQHF. The full variable domain, completed using reference TRBV18 and TRBJ1-5, is NAGVMQNPRHLVRRRGQEARLRCSPMKGHSHVYWYRQLPEEGLKFMVYLQKENIIDESGMPKERFSAEFPKEGPSILRIQQVVRGDSAAYFCASSWGVGNQPQHFGDGTRLSIL.

This clonotype is labeled medium-sized (0.01 to 0.1%). This chain joins TRBV20-1 and TRBJ2-3, with a possible D match to TRBD2 (6 bases). Trimming removed 1 base from V and 2 bases from J, with 16 bases in between. Germline V gives CDR1 DFQATT, CDR2 SNEGSKA (reference sequence). This CDR3 contains 16 residues. CDR3 sequence reads: CSARGVPGGATDTQYF. CDR3 coding DNA: TGCAGTGCTAGAGGAGTTCCGGGCGGGGCCACAGATACGCAGTATTTT.